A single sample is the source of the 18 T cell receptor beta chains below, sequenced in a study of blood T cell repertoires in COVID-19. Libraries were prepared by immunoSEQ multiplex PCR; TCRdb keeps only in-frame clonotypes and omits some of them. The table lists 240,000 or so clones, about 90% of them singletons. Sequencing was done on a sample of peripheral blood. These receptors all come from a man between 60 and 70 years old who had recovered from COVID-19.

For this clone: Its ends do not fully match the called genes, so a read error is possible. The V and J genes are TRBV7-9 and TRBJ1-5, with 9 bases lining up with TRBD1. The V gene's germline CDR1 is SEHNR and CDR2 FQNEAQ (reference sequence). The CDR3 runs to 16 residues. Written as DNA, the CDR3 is TGTGCCAGCAGTTTAGGGTCGGACAGGGGAGATCAGCCCCAGCATTTT. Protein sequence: CASSLGSDRGDQPQHF. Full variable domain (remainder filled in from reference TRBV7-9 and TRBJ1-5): DTGVSQNPRHKITKRGQNVTFRCDPISEHNRLYWYRQTLGQGPEFLTYFQNEAQLEKSRLLSDRFSAERPKGSFSTLEIQRTEQGDSAMYLCASSLGSDRGDQPQHFGDGTRLSIL.

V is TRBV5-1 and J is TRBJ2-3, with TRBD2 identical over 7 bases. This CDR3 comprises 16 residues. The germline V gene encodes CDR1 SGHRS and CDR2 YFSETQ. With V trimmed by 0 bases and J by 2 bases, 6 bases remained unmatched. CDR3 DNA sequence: TGCGCCAGCAGCTTGGGGCCTAGCGGAACCACAGATACGCAGTATTTT. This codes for CASSLGPSGTTDTQYF.

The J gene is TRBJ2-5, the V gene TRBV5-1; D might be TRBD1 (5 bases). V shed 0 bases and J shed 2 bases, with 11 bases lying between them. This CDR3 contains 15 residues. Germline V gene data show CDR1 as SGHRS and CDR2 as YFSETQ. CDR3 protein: CASSLVGATQETQYF. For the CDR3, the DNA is TGCGCCAGCAGCTTGGTAGGGGCTACACAAGAGACCCAGTACTTC.

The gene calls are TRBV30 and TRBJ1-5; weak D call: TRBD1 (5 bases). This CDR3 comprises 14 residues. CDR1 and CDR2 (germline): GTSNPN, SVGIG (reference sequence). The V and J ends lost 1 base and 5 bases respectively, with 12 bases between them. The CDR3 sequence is CAWSEGNLYQPQHF. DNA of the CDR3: TGTGCCTGGAGTGAGGGGAATTTATATCAGCCCCAGCATTTT.

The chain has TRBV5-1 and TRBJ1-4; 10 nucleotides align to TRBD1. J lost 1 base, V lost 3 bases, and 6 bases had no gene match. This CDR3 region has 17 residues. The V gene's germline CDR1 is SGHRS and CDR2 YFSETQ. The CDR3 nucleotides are TGCGCCAGCAGCTCCGGGACAGGGGCCAAAACTAATGAAAAACTGTTTTTT. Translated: CASSSGTGAKTNEKLFF. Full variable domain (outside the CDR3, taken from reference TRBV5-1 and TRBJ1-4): KAGVTQTPRYLIKTRGQQVTLSCSPISGHRSVSWYQQTPGQGLQFLFEYFSETQRNKGNFPGRFSGRQFSNSRSEMNVSTLELGDSALYLCASSSGTGAKTNEKLFFGSGTQLSVL.

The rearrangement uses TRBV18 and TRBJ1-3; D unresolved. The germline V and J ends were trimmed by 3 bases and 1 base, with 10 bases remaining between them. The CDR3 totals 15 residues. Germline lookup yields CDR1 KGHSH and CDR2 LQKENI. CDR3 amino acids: CASSPQQLSGNTIYF. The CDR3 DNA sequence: TGTGCCAGCTCACCGCAACAGCTATCTGGAAACACCATATATTTT. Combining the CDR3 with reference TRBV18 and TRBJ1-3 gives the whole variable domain NAGVMQNPRHLVRRRGQEARLRCSPMKGHSHVYWYRQLPEEGLKFMVYLQKENIIDESGMPKERFSAEFPKEGPSILRIQQVVRGDSAAYFCASSPQQLSGNTIYFGEGSWLTVV.

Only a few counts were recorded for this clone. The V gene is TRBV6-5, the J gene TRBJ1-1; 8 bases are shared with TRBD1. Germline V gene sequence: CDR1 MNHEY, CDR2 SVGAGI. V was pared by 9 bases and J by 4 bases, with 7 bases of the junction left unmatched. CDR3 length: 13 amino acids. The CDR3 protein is CASMTDRGTEAFF. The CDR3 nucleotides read TGTGCCAGTATGACCGACAGGGGCACTGAAGCTTTCTTT.

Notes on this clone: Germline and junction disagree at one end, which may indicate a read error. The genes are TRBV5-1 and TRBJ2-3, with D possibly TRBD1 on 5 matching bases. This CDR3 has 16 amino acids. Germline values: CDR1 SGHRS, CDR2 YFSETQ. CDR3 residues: CASSLGSRQRTDTQYF. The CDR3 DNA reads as TGCGCCAGCAGTTTGGGGTCTAGACAGCGCACAGATACGCAGTATTTT.

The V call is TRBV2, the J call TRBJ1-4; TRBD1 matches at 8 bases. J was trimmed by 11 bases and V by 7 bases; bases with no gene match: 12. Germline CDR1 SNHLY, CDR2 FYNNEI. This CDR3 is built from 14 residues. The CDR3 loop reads CASTPGTGRAKLFF. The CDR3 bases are TGTGCCAGCACACCCGGGACAGGCAGGGCGAAACTGTTTTTT.

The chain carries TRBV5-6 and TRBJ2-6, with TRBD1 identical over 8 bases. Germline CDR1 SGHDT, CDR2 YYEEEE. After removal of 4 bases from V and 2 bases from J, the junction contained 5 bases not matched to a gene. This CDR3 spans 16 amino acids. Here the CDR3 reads CASSPKTGAGANVLTF. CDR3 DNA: TGTGCCAGCAGCCCCAAGACAGGGGCTGGGGCCAACGTCCTGACTTTC.

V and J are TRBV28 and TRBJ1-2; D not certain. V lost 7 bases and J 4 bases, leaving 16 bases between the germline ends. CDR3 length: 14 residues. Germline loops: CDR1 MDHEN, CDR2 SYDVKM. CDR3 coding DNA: TGTGCCAGCACCGACGCGGGAGAATTCTATGGCTACACCTTC. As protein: CASTDAGEFYGYTF.

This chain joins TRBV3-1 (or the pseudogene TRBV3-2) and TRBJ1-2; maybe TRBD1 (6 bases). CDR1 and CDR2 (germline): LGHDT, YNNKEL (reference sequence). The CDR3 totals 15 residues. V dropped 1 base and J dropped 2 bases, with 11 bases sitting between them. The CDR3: CASSQAGTPNYGYTF. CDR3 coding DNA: TGTGCCAGCAGCCAAGCCGGGACACCGAACTATGGCTACACCTTC.

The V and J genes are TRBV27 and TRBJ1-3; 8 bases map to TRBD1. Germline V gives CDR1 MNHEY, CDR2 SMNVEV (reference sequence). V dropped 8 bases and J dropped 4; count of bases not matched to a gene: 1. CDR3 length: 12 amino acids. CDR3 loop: CASWDRGNTIYF. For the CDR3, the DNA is TGTGCCAGCTGGGACAGGGGAAACACCATATATTTT.

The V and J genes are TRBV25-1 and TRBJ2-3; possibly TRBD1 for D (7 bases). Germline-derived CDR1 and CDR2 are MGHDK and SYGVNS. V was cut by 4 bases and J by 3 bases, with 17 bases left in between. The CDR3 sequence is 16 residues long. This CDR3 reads CASSARQGGTTDTQYF. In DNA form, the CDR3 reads TGTGCCAGCAGTGCAAGACAGGGAGGCACGACAGATACGCAGTATTTT.

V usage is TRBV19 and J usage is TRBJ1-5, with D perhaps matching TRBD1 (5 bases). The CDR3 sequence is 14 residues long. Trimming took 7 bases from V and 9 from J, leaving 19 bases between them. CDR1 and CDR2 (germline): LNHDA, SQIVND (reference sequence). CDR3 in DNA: TGTGCCAGTACAAATGGGCAGGGTGGGTGGCCCCAGCATTTT. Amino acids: CASTNGQGGWPQHF.

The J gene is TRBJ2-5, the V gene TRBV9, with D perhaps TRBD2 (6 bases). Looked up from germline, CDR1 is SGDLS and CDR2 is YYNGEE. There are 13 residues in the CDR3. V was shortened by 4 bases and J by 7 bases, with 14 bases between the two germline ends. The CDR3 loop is CASSSGTLGTQYF. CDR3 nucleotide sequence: TGTGCCAGCAGCTCAGGGACTCTCGGGACCCAGTACTTC. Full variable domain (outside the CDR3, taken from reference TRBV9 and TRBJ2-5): DSGVTQTPKHLITATGQRVTLRCSPRSGDLSVYWYQQSLDQGLQFLIQYYNGEERAKGNILERFSAQQFPDLHSELNLSSLELGDSALYFCASSSGTLGTQYFGPGTRLLVL.

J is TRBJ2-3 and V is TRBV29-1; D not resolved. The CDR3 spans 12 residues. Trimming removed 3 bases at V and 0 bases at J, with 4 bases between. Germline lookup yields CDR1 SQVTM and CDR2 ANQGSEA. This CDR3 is CSVDPSTDTQYF. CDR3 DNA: TGCAGCGTTGATCCTAGCACAGATACGCAGTATTTT.

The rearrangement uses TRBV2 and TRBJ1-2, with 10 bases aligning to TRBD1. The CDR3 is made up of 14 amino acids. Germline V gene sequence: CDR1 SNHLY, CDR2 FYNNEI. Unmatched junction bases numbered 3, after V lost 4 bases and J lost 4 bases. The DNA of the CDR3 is TGTGCCAGCAGTGGACAGGGGGCTATCTATGGCTACACCTTC. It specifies CASSGQGAIYGYTF.